These 25 T cell receptor beta chains originate from one sample sequenced in a study of T-cell reconstitution after alpha-beta-depleted transplantation in children. Preparing the TCRbeta library involved the use of unique molecular identifiers. From the PCR reads, TCRdb called clonotypes with MiXCR, one entry per CDR3 protein. Found here are 250,000 to 350,000 distinct CDR3 sequences, more than 9% of them singletons; the top ten hold around a tenth. The sequencing here drew on PBMCs from the stem cell graft donor, taken from the stem cell graft. The receptors originated from a human donor who donated a stem cell graft to a child with SCID.

This clonotype has a count of ten or more. The rearrangement uses TRBV7-9 and TRBJ2-5; D unresolved. Germline V gene sequence: CDR1 SEHNR, CDR2 FQNEAQ (reference sequence). Trimming cost V 5 bases and J 4 bases, with 17 bases left between them. There are 15 residues in the CDR3. The DNA of the CDR3 is TGTGCCAGCAGCCAAGTCGACAATTTTAGAGAGACCCAGTACTTC. Amino acids: CASSQVDNFRETQYF.

In its sample, this clonotype was seen a few times. This chain joins TRBV5-8 and TRBJ2-3; tentatively, D is TRBD1 or TRBD2 (5 bases each). The V gene's germline CDR1 is SGHTS and CDR2 YDEGEE. The V end lost 2 bases, the J end lost 4 bases, and 14 bases lay between the germline ends. CDR3 size: 15 residues. The CDR3 bases are TGTGCCAGCAGCTTTTCGGCAGGGAGCGCAGATACGCAGTATTTT. It translates to CASSFSAGSADTQYF.

This clonotype was counted only a few times. J is TRBJ1-1 and V is TRBV20-1; D is unresolved. The CDR3 has 13 amino acids. The V end lost 6 bases, the J end lost 6 bases, and 17 bases lay between the germline ends. CDR1 and CDR2 (germline): DFQATT, SNEGSKA (reference sequence). This CDR3 is CSATPWENSEAFF. Written as DNA, the CDR3 is TGCAGTGCAACCCCATGGGAAAATTCTGAAGCTTTCTTT.

The V call is TRBV18, the J call TRBJ1-2; D gene unclear. The V and J ends lost 0 bases and 5 bases respectively, with 10 bases between them. The germline V gene has CDR1 KGHSH and CDR2 LQKENI. The CDR3 has 14 residues. The DNA for the CDR3 is TGTGCCAGCTCACCACCGAGTCAGGAATATGGCTACACCTTC. Its protein product is CASSPPSQEYGYTF.

The V and J genes are TRBV20-1 and TRBJ2-1; possibly TRBD1 for D (6 bases). Trimming cost V 7 bases and J 2 bases, with 9 bases left between them. The CDR3 loop spans 12 amino acids. The V gene's germline CDR1 is DFQATT and CDR2 SNEGSKA (reference sequence). CDR3 DNA sequence: TGCAGTGGGCAGGGGACCTACAATGAGCAGTTCTTC. This sequence encodes CSGQGTYNEQFF.

The chain combines TRBV29-1 with TRBJ2-5, with D possibly matching TRBD1 (5 bases). This CDR3 spans 15 amino acids. Germline CDR1 reads SQVTM; CDR2 reads ANQGSEA. V lost 0 bases and J lost 1, with 12 bases in between. CDR3 in DNA: TGCAGCGTTGAAGATGACTTCAGGGTCCAAGAGACCCAGTACTTC. Its protein is CSVEDDFRVQETQYF.

A few counts support this clonotype. CDR3: CASSSRDHNEQFF. For the CDR3, the DNA is TGTGCCAGCAGCTCCCGGGACCACAATGAGCAGTTCTTC. The gene calls are TRBV7-9 and TRBJ2-1; perhaps D is TRBD1 or TRBD2 (5 bases each). The CDR3 has 13 residues. Germline V gene lookup returns CDR1 SEHNR and CDR2 FQNEAQ (reference sequence). The germline V and J ends were trimmed by 4 bases and 5 bases, with 9 bases remaining between them.

The chain couples TRBV5-1 to TRBJ1-1; 7 nucleotides match TRBD1. The CDR3 covers 14 residues. Looked up from germline, CDR1 is SGHRS and CDR2 is YFSETQ. Germline trimming cut 4 bases from V and 6 bases from J; bases unmatched to any gene: 9. As DNA, the CDR3 is TGCGCCAGCAGCCTGGGAGGGGGCTCTCCTGAAGCTTTCTTT. This encodes CASSLGGGSPEAFF.

This clonotype was counted between two and nine times. In DNA form, the CDR3 reads TGCGCCAGCAGCCAGGCGGGACCATACGACTACGAGCAGTACTTC. It specifies CASSQAGPYDYEQYF. The rearrangement joins TRBV4-1 to TRBJ2-7; TRBD2 is a possible D gene (6 bases). The ends were cut back, 3 bases at V and 3 bases at J, with 15 bases in the middle. The CDR3 totals 15 residues. CDR1 and CDR2 (germline): MGHRA, YSYEKL.

The rearrangement joins TRBV21-1 to TRBJ2-7; the D call in the table, TRBD1, was not verified against the DNA. TRBV21-1 is a pseudogene. The CDR3 is made up of 13 amino acids. The CDR3: CASRRDRADEQYF. In DNA, the CDR3 is TGTGCCAGCCGACGGGACAGGGCTGACGAGCAGTACTTC.

This clonotype was counted between two and nine times. This chain connects TRBV5-1 to TRBJ2-5, with 12 bases fitting TRBD2. Germline CDR1 reads SGHRS; CDR2 reads YFSETQ. J was trimmed by 0 bases and V by 0 bases; bases with no gene match: 3. This CDR3 is 17 amino acids long. DNA of the CDR3: TGCGCCAGCAGCTTGGGACTAGCGGGGGCGTACCAAGAGACCCAGTACTTC. Amino acids: CASSLGLAGAYQETQYF.

This clonotype was counted between two and nine times. This chain uses TRBV6-4 with TRBJ1-6; 9 positions agree with TRBD1. This CDR3 region has 15 residues. Germline V lookup: CDR1 MRHNA, CDR2 SNTAGT. J gave up 10 bases and V 2 bases, and 6 bases lay outside the gene matches. CDR3 sequence reads: CASSDEGQGRSPLHF. The CDR3 DNA reads as TGTGCCAGCAGTGACGAGGGACAGGGAAGATCACCCCTCCACTTT.

This clonotype appeared once. The J gene is TRBJ2-1, the V gene TRBV15, with D maybe TRBD2 (5 bases). The germline CDR1 and CDR2 sequences are LNHNV and YYDKDF (reference sequence). V was clipped by 0 bases and J by 4 bases, with 13 bases between them. The CDR3 has 16 residues. Here the CDR3 DNA reads TGTGCCACCAGCAGAGATCCGGGGATACTGTACAATGAGCAGTTCTTC. The encoded protein is CATSRDPGILYNEQFF.

The genes are TRBV29-1 and TRBJ2-7; 8 nucleotides line up with TRBD1. V gave up 2 bases and J gave up 6 bases; unmatched junction bases: 9. The CDR3 totals 14 residues. In germline, CDR1 is SQVTM, CDR2 ANQGSEA. CDR3 loop: CSVESGTGQGEQYF. The CDR3 nucleotides read TGCAGCGTTGAATCCGGGACAGGTCAGGGCGAGCAGTACTTC.

The chain employs TRBV27 and TRBJ2-5, with 9 bases fitting TRBD2. V shed 6 bases and J 3 bases; nucleotides not matched to a gene: 5. Germline lookup yields CDR1 MNHEY and CDR2 SMNVEV (reference sequence). This CDR3 has 14 residues. Written as DNA, the CDR3 is TGTGCCAGCAGGGAAGCGGGGGGAAAAGAGACCCAGTACTTC. This translates into CASREAGGKETQYF.

This clonotype has just a few counts. This sequence joins TRBV18 and TRBJ2-7; D not certain. V dropped 6 bases and J dropped 1 base, with 16 bases sitting between them. Germline CDR1 reads KGHSH; CDR2 reads LQKENI. This CDR3 has 15 amino acids. CDR3 sequence reads: CASSPRTDISYEQYF. The CDR3 DNA follows: TGTGCCAGCTCGCCCCGGACCGATATTTCCTACGAGCAGTACTTC.

The rearrangement uses TRBV14 and TRBJ2-2, with D uncertain. Trimming shortened V by 0 bases and J by 5 bases, and 10 bases separated the two germline ends. Per the germline V gene, CDR1 is SGHDN and CDR2 is FVKESK. CDR3 size: 15 residues. CDR3 nucleotides: TGTGCCAGCAGCCAAGATCTCGGAGTGACCGGGGAGCTGTTTTTT. Translation gives CASSQDLGVTGELFF. Drawing the rest from reference TRBV14 and TRBJ2-2, the complete variable domain is EAGVTQFPSHSVIEKGQTVTLRCDPISGHDNLYWYRRVMGKEIKFLLHFVKESKQDESGMPNNRFLAERTGGTYSTLKVQPAELEDSGVYFCASSQDLGVTGELFFGEGSRLTVL.

This clonotype was seen many times. V gene TRBV12-3 or TRBV12-4 combines with J gene TRBJ2-7, with TRBD1 matching over 10 bases. After removal of 5 bases from V and 2 bases from J, the junction contained 3 bases not matched to a gene. This CDR3 is 14 amino acids long. CDR3 in DNA: TGTGCCAGCAGTGCCGGGACAGGGGCCTACGAGCAGTACTTC. Its translation is CASSAGTGAYEQYF.

This clonotype was detected many times. The chain joins TRBV7-9 to TRBJ1-1; possibly TRBD1 for D (5 bases). From germline, CDR1 is SEHNR and CDR2 FQNEAQ (reference sequence). Between the trimmed V and J ends, which lost 5 bases and 0 bases, there was a span of 16 bases. CDR3 length: 16 residues. CDR3: CASSPRGGGMNTEAFF. CDR3 DNA: TGTGCCAGCAGCCCTCGGGGCGGAGGAATGAACACTGAAGCTTTCTTT. Looking up the rest from reference TRBV7-9 and TRBJ1-1 gives the full variable domain: DTGVSQNPRHKITKRGQNVTFRCDPISEHNRLYWYRQTLGQGPEFLTYFQNEAQLEKSRLLSDRFSAERPKGSFSTLEIQRTEQGDSAMYLCASSPRGGGMNTEAFFGQGTRLTVV.

This clonotype has just a few counts. The chain joins TRBV10-3 to TRBJ1-1; 11 positions agree with TRBD1. J was trimmed by 5 bases and V by 11 bases; bases with no gene match: 10. Germline CDR1 is ENHRY and CDR2 is SYGVKD. CDR3 length equals 14 residues. Written as DNA, the CDR3 is TGTGCCGTGAGGGGGGACAGGGGGGAAACTGAAGCTTTCTTT. Its translation is CAVRGDRGETEAFF.

A few counts support this clonotype. The chain couples TRBV5-1 to TRBJ1-1; a possible D gene is TRBD1 (6 bases). Germline V lookup: CDR1 SGHRS, CDR2 YFSETQ. The CDR3 extends over 13 amino acids. V lost 2 bases, J lost 5 bases, and 10 bases lay in between. Written as DNA, the CDR3 is TGCGCCAGCAGCTTTGCTGGGACAACTGAAGCTTTCTTT. The encoded protein is CASSFAGTTEAFF.

The chain is built from TRBV2 and TRBJ1-3; 8 bases are shared with TRBD1. From germline, CDR1 is SNHLY and CDR2 FYNNEI. V gave up 7 bases and J gave up 4 bases; unmatched junction bases: 9. The CDR3 sequence is 15 residues long. CDR3 amino acids: CASITDRAGGNTIYF. CDR3 nucleotides: TGTGCCAGCATTACGGACAGGGCCGGAGGAAACACCATATATTTT.

The chain uses TRBV20-1 and TRBJ2-3, with 7 bases aligning to TRBD1. There are 14 residues in the CDR3. CDR1 and CDR2 from the germline V gene are DFQATT and SNEGSKA (reference sequence). CDR3 protein: CRGDRAGSTDTQYF. DNA for the CDR3: TGCAGGGGAGACAGGGCCGGAAGCACAGATACGCAGTATTTT.

This clonotype has at least ten counts. This chain connects TRBV12-3 or TRBV12-4 to TRBJ1-1, with D perhaps matching TRBD1 (6 bases). The length of the CDR3 is 14 residues. V was pared by 7 bases and J by 10 bases, with 22 bases between. CDR3 bases: TGTGCCAGCATACAACTACTCAGGGGTATAGGAGCTTTCTTT. It yields the protein CASIQLLRGIGAFF.

J is TRBJ2-5 and V is TRBV5-1; D is undetermined. Germline assignment: CDR1 SGHRS and CDR2 YFSETQ. This CDR3 has 11 amino acids. Trimming removed 0 bases from V and 7 bases from J, with 4 bases in between. The CDR3 coding sequence is TGCGCCAGCAGCTTGGTAGGGACCCAGTACTTC. It encodes CASSLVGTQYF.